The 11 T cell receptor beta chains below come from one sample, sequenced in a study of persistence of HIV-infected CD4 T cells. For these receptors, no antigen is known. The immunoSEQ assay was version 4, run in survey mode. Using immunoSEQ multiplex PCR, the repertoire was profiled, and TCRdb retains in-frame clones only, with some absent. This table holds under 40,000 clones, 82% found once. Cells were stimulated with CMV-infected fibroblast lysates at roughly 9.1 ug/mL. Sorted nonresponding memory CD4+ T cells were CD40L-negative, CD69-negative, CD45RO-high. Material: CD4+ T cells sorted from PBMCs after approximately 19-hour stimulation, obtained from a patient who received antiretroviral therapy. Receptors were obtained from an adult woman with HIV who was CMV-seropositive.

The chain combines TRBV30 with TRBJ1-2; D may be TRBD1 (6 bases). The CDR3 is 13 amino acids. Trimming took 2 bases from V and 7 from J, leaving 14 bases between them. The germline V gene encodes CDR1 GTSNPN and CDR2 SVGIG (reference sequence). The CDR3 nucleotides are TGTGCCTGGAGTCCCGGGGACATCGGTGGCTACACCTTC. Its protein product is CAWSPGDIGGYTF.

The chain carries TRBV11-3 and TRBJ1-6; D is ambiguous. Trimming pared 5 bases from V and 11 bases from J, leaving 13 bases between. CDR1 is SGHNT, CDR2 YENEEA, per germline. The CDR3 is 13 residues long. CDR3: CASSGREITPLHF. The CDR3 bases are TGTGCCAGCAGCGGTAGGGAAATAACACCCCTCCACTTT.

The V call is TRBV30, the J call TRBJ2-6; D is possibly TRBD1 (6 bases). The CDR3 runs to 16 residues. Trimming took off 2 bases at V and 1 base at J, with 12 bases between the two ends. The germline CDR1 and CDR2 sequences are GTSNPN and SVGIG (reference sequence). CDR3 in amino acids: CAWSTPDRSGANVLTF. In DNA, the CDR3 is TGTGCCTGGAGTACCCCCGACAGGTCTGGGGCCAACGTCCTGACTTTC.

This clone was seen only once. The chain recombines TRBV7-2 with TRBJ2-1; perhaps TRBD2 as D (5 bases). V gave up 0 bases and J gave up 8 bases, with 14 bases separating them. Germline assignment: CDR1 SGHTA and CDR2 FQGNSA. The CDR3 is 15 amino acids. In DNA, the CDR3 is TGTGCCAGCAGCTTAGCGCAAAGCCCCGGGGATGAGCAGTTCTTC. It codes for CASSLAQSPGDEQFF.

The chain carries TRBV12-5 and TRBJ2-2, with 11 nucleotides matching TRBD2. CDR1 and CDR2 from the germline V gene are LGHNT and FRNRAP. J was trimmed by 5 bases and V by 2 bases; bases with no gene match: 10. The CDR3 loop spans 18 amino acids. The CDR3 protein is CASGLSNSGRARTGELFF. The CDR3 DNA reads TGTGCTAGTGGTTTGTCCAATAGCGGGAGGGCGCGAACCGGGGAGCTGTTTTTT.

Written as DNA, the CDR3 is TGTGCCAGCAGCCCCGGGACCCCATGGGAGCAGTTCTTC. It yields the protein CASSPGTPWEQFF. The gene calls are TRBV6-1 and TRBJ2-1; either TRBD1 or TRBD2 may fit D (5 bases each). Germline assignment: CDR1 MNHNS and CDR2 SASEGT. CDR3 length equals 13 residues. V was trimmed by 6 bases and J by 10 bases, leaving 16 bases between them.

The genes are TRBV7-9 and TRBJ2-2; 7 nucleotides agree with TRBD1. The CDR3 spans 18 residues. Trimming cost V 2 bases and J 1 base; bases outside gene matches: 10. Per germline, CDR1 SEHNR and CDR2 FQNEAQ (reference sequence). The CDR3 DNA reads TGTGCCAGCAGCTTACAGACCCGGGCAGGGGGGAACACCGGGGAGCTGTTTTTT. It yields the protein CASSLQTRAGGNTGELFF.

The V gene is TRBV28, the J gene TRBJ2-7; D gene unclear. Per the germline V gene, CDR1 is MDHEN and CDR2 is SYDVKM. Trimming took off 5 bases at V and 2 bases at J, with 13 bases between the two ends. This CDR3 comprises 14 residues. This chain's CDR3 is CASSHTDGTYEQYF. The CDR3 bases are TGTGCCAGCAGTCACACGGACGGAACCTACGAGCAGTACTTC. The variable domain in full, with the rest retrieved from reference TRBV28 and TRBJ2-7, is DVKVTQSSRYLVKRTGEKVFLECVQDMDHENMFWYRQDPGLGLRLIYFSYDVKMKEKGDIPEGYSVSREKKERFSLILESASTNQTSMYLCASSHTDGTYEQYFGPGTRLTVT.

The V gene is TRBV9, the J gene TRBJ1-2, with 10 bases lining up with TRBD1. Germline V gives CDR1 SGDLS, CDR2 YYNGEE. There are 16 residues in the CDR3. The V segment lost 3 bases and the J segment 4 bases; nucleotides outside the gene matches: 9. The CDR3 nucleotides read TGTGCCAGCAGCGCGGGACAGGGGAGGGCCTTCTATGGCTACACCTTC. Protein sequence: CASSAGQGRAFYGYTF.

V and J are TRBV7-2 and TRBJ1-4; D gene unclear. Deletions cut 5 bases from V and 8 bases from J, with 15 bases between. There are 14 residues in the CDR3. Germline loops: CDR1 SGHTA, CDR2 FQGNSA. The CDR3 bases are TGTGCCAGCAGCCCGACGGGCCCGAGGGAAAAACTGTTTTTT. This gives the protein CASSPTGPREKLFF.

This clone was seen just once. This chain connects TRBV6-5 to TRBJ2-7, with D tentatively TRBD1 (5 bases). The CDR3 covers 13 residues. V was trimmed by 6 bases and J by 6 bases, leaving 15 bases between them. CDR1 MNHEY and CDR2 SVGAGI come from the germline V gene. The CDR3 is CASRRPGASEQYF. As DNA, the CDR3 is TGTGCCAGCAGGAGGCCTGGGGCAAGCGAGCAGTACTTC.